The following is a T cell receptor (beta chain) sequence with its context. Its specificity is not known. TCRdb's table, derived via immunoSEQ multiplex PCR, lists solely in-frame clones and lacks some. The sample holds some 160,000 clones, more than 70% seen once. This record belongs to a study of T cell responses to AZD1222 COVID-19 vaccine. For the study at large: Pooling covered second doses at about 4 or about 12 weeks. Whole-study findings and limits: Recipients of AZD1222 seropositive at baseline numbered only five or six. Regions left unmutated in variants are reportedly the target of nearly half of spike-specific TCRs. Clonal diversity may have been underestimated, and the donors were mostly white British, with more females than males.

This TCR was sampled from an adult in good health. This specimen consisted of peripheral blood, obtained on day 0 of AZD1222 vaccination.

The CDR3 here is CASSPGGGNQPQHF. The CDR3 bases are TGTGCCAGCAGTCCAGGGGGCGGCAATCAGCCCCAGCATTTT. The V and J genes are TRBV28 and TRBJ1-5; 8 nucleotides agree with TRBD1. The J segment lost 2 bases and the V segment lost 5 bases, leaving 2 bases of the junction unmatched. CDR1 is MDHEN and CDR2 is SYDVKM in the germline V gene. The CDR3 spans 14 residues.